This is a list of T cell receptor beta chains from one sample in a study of shared T cell receptors in the human thymus. TCRdb's copy holds only in-frame clones and misses some; the assay was immunoSEQ multiplex PCR. The top ten clones hold 0.0095% to 0.011% of a sample with hundreds of thousands of clones, over 75% of them seen once. These data also featured in a second study, about human thymus T cells.

Sample: thymocytes. The receptors were gathered from a boy younger than two with a congenital heart defect. CDR3s leave out the opening cysteine and the closing phenylalanine or tryptophan.

>TRBJ2-5|TRBV15
ATSRDRQGVELPQETQY
>TRBJ2-7|TRBV6-5
ASRNRSNEQY
>TRBJ2-7|TRBV5-1
ASSSRGAGIYEQY
>TRBJ2-1|TRBV27
ASSSDRVDGNEQF
>TRBJ2-7|TRBV2
ASSDSYEQY
>TRBJ2-3|TRBV4-1
ASSQNWASGRAGDTQY
>TRBJ2-7|TRBV5-4
ASSLVRREGHYEQY
>TRBJ1-6|TRBV5-1
ASSPTGVANSPLH
>TRBJ1-4|TRBV4-3
ASRETGGRGSELF
>TRBJ2-1|TRBV5-4
ASSTRPVRRENNEQF
>TRBJ2-3|TRBV27
ASSFEASGRTDTQY
>TRBJ2-3|TRBV13
ASSGLAGGSSTDTQY
>TRBJ2-2|TRBV19
ASSIATGARDPNTGELF
>TRBJ2-7|TRBV6-1
ASTRPHRGLNEQY
>TRBJ2-1|TRBV27
ASSSSRGLATHNEQF
>TRBJ2-1|TRBV7-9
ASSRLAGSYNEQF
>TRBJ1-2|TRBV9
ASSVTGYGYT
>TRBJ2-3|TRBV27
ASSFGSGSTDTQY
>TRBJ2-1|TRBV11-1
ASSLAPVRVAGGDEQF
>TRBJ2-2|TRBV4-3
ASSQAPGGNTGELF
>TRBJ1-4|TRBV5-5
ASSNSSEKLF
>TRBJ2-3|TRBV27
ASSLSKRTSGREADTQY
>TRBJ2-5|TRBV2
ASSWAKGEETQY
>TRBJ2-2|TRBV30
ACSSSTGELF
>TRBJ2-7|TRBV11-2
ASSPGTSVSYEQY
>TRBJ2-7|TRBV27
ASKPVVYEQY
>TRBJ2-1|TRBV7-7
ASSLPMTSGEGNEQF
>TRBJ2-1|TRBV27
ASSLGARAGDHEQF
>TRBJ2-1|TRBV11-2
ASSLTSGNYNEQF
>TRBJ2-2|TRBV9
ASSVGTSGRHGELF
>TRBJ2-3|TRBV5-4
ASTVSDTQY
>TRBJ2-2|TRBV28
ASRRVPRGIQAGELF
>TRBJ2-1|TRBV9
ASSPREGELSYEQF
>TRBJ2-1|TRBV7-3
ASSNRQGPRNEQF
>TRBJ2-7|TRBV6-5
ASSYAGLATYEQY
>TRBJ2-7|TRBV11-2
ASSRHLAGLSYEQY
>TRBJ2-7|TRBV6-6
ASSSLELSYEQY
>TRBJ1-2|TRBV28
ASSTGSGYGYT
>TRBJ1-1|TRBV2
ASRAGNTEAF
>TRBJ2-3|TRBV2
ASSADRGYTQY
>TRBJ2-1|TRBV5-1
ASSFLVAGGPYEQF
>TRBJ1-1|TRBV28
ASSPRQGMNTEAF
>TRBJ2-7|TRBV5-6
ASSLARRDSGSCGEQY
>TRBJ2-5|TRBV4-3
ASSQDQAGGGTQY
>TRBJ1-1|TRBV21-1
ASSPRGGIDGRPGVRSIEAF
>TRBJ2-3|TRBV19
ASSIVGTSGPRRTDTQY
>TRBJ2-2|TRBV5-1
ASSLVVGGSRGTGELF
>TRBJ2-7|TRBV4-2
ASSLTYTKREGNEQY
>TRBJ1-4|TRBV4-1
ASSQGGANNEKLF